This T cell receptor beta chain was profiled in a study of cytomegalovirus exposure and HLA in healthy donors. PCR primers comprised 60 Vbeta and 13 Jbeta primers. Sequenced by immunoSEQ multiplex PCR; TCRdb stores in-frame clones only, minus some. The repertoire holds around 160,000 clones, with about 77% as singletons. In germline, CDR1 is SGHNT, CDR2 YYREEE (reference sequence). With 0 bases removed from V and 2 bases from J, the gap between germline ends came to 13 bases. This CDR3 region has 16 residues. The sample was PBMCs. The rearrangement links TRBV5-4 to TRBJ2-3; tentatively, D is TRBD2 (6 bases). This TCR was sampled from a woman between 40 and 55 years old in good health and CMV-seropositive. CDR3 coding DNA: TGTGCCAGCAGCTTGGTGGGAGGACTGCCCACAGATACGCAGTATTTT. Residues: CASSLVGGLPTDTQYF. Using reference TRBV5-4 and TRBJ2-3 for the parts outside the CDR3, the full variable domain is ETGVTQSPTHLIKTRGQQVTLRCSSQSGHNTVSWYQQALGQGPQFIFQYYREEENGRGNFPPRFSGLQFPNYSSELNVNALELDDSALYLCASSLVGGLPTDTQYFGPGTRLTVL.